This T cell receptor (beta chain) was sequenced during a study of blood T cell repertoires in COVID-19. Looking at the study overall: T cells, B-cell-depleted T cells, or PBMCs supplied cDNA or gDNA.

Trimming at V came to 3 bases and at J to 0 bases, leaving 8 bases not matched to a gene. CDR1 is KGHSH and CDR2 is LQKENI in the germline V gene. The CDR3 loop spans 17 amino acids. In the original analysis: By means of reference gene primer amplification, nucleated cell counts were estimated. Only in-frame clones appear in the TCRdb table, and some are missing; sequencing was by immunoSEQ multiplex PCR. That table supplies the V and J calls and clone size; D and trimming were determined from the DNA. The sample has about 99,000 clones; around 88% are singletons. One Seattle source followed patients from active infection through their disease course. Details on this clone: At the DNA level, this CDR3 is encoded by other sequences in the same sample as well.

This receptor was identified in a man aged 45-65 years with COVID-19, enrolled during active disease. The sequencing sample was made of peripheral blood. V usage is TRBV18 and J usage is TRBJ1-3; 7 positions match TRBD1. The CDR3 coding sequence is TGTGCCAGCTCACCTCCGGGACAGCCCGTCTCTGGAAACACCATATATTTT. It yields the protein CASSPPGQPVSGNTIYF.